What follows describes a single T cell receptor (beta chain). Its antigen is as yet unknown. The sample belongs to a study of blood T cells in healthy people across ages. A second PCR of roughly 6 to 12 cycles used a sample-barcoded 5' primer and a J-beta primer mix. MiXCR, applied by TCRdb to the 5' RACE reads, yields one record per CDR3 protein. The sample contains roughly 2 million distinct CDR3 sequences, less than 50% of which appear only once. Isolating PBMCs gave at least 6.5 million of these cells per sample. Samples each yielded at least 5.5 micrograms of total RNA. Study results and caveats: Roughly linear declines in TCR beta diversity per million T cells occurred with age. The study regarded diversity estimates from one million T cells as underestimates.

Sample: blood. This clonotype was sampled from a woman in her thirties or forties in good health.

The CDR3 DNA follows: TGCGCCAGCAGCCTTAACCGGGGGGCGAAGGACATTCAGTACTTC. Its protein product is CASSLNRGAKDIQYF. The chain has TRBV4-3 and TRBJ2-4; TRBD2 is a possible D gene (7 bases). The germline V gene has CDR1 LGHNA and CDR2 YSLEER. V was shortened by 4 bases and J by 8 bases, with 18 bases between the two germline ends. The CDR3 runs to 15 residues.